Shown below are 8 T cell receptor beta chains from a single sample sequenced in a study of blood T cell repertoires in COVID-19. The repertoire was sequenced with immunoSEQ multiplex PCR; TCRdb's copy has only in-frame clones and lacks some. The data contain around 67,000 clones, 88% of them singletons. The material sequenced was peripheral blood. The origin of the receptors is a woman older than 75 with active or convalescent COVID-19.

The gene calls are TRBV9 and TRBJ1-3, with TRBD1 matching over 7 bases. Germline V CDR1 and CDR2: SGDLS, YYNGEE. J lost 7 bases, V lost 3 bases, and 7 bases had no gene match. This CDR3 has 14 residues. The CDR3 DNA sequence: TGTGCCAGCAGCGCGCCGACAGGGCTGAACACCATATATTTT. Its protein is CASSAPTGLNTIYF.

The chain is built from TRBV24-1 and TRBJ2-2; 9 bases agree with TRBD1. With V trimmed by 12 bases and J by 2 bases, 6 bases remained unmatched. The germline V gene encodes CDR1 KGHDR and CDR2 SFDVKD. The CDR3 sequence is 14 residues long. The CDR3 here is CACRGQGNTGELFF. CDR3 in DNA: TGTGCCTGCCGGGGACAGGGTAACACCGGGGAGCTGTTTTTT.

This sequence joins TRBV6-6 and TRBJ1-1; D perhaps matches TRBD1 (5 bases). The V gene lost 6 bases and the J gene lost 1 base, with 9 bases spanning the gap. Germline V gives CDR1 MNHNY, CDR2 SVGAGI (reference sequence). This CDR3 region has 13 residues. CDR3 DNA sequence: TGTGCCAGCAGCAAAACAGGGAACACTGAAGCTTTCTTT. Residues: CASSKTGNTEAFF.

The chain combines TRBV10-3 with TRBJ1-2, with 7 bases matching TRBD1. CDR3 length equals 16 residues. Germline V CDR1 and CDR2: ENHRY, SYGVKD. V dropped 0 bases and J dropped 10; count of bases not matched to a gene: 14. CDR3 nucleotide sequence: TGTGCCATCAGTGAGTCGACGAGGCCGGACAGGAGTGACTACACCTTC. Translated, it gives CAISESTRPDRSDYTF.

V is TRBV7-2 and J is TRBJ1-1; 7 positions match TRBD1. The CDR3 length is 15 residues. The J segment lost 1 base and the V segment lost 5 bases, leaving 7 bases of the junction unmatched. Germline CDR1 SGHTA, CDR2 FQGNSA. The CDR3 nucleotides read TGTGCCAGCAGCCCCACCGGGACAGAGAACACTGAAGCTTTCTTT. This translates into CASSPTGTENTEAFF.

As for this clone: The sample contains more than one DNA sequence encoding this CDR3. The chain carries TRBV6-5 and TRBJ2-1; 7 nucleotides match TRBD2. Trimming cost V 4 bases and J 5 bases; bases outside gene matches: 5. CDR3 length: 14 amino acids. Germline CDR1 and CDR2: MNHEY and SVGAGI. Written as DNA, the CDR3 is TGTGCCAGCAGTTCCCGCGGGAGCGACAATGAGCAGTTCTTC. This translates into CASSSRGSDNEQFF.

CDR3 protein: CASWTRYTDTQYF. In nucleotides, the CDR3 is TGTGCCAGTTGGACTCGCTACACAGATACGCAGTATTTT. The chain joins TRBV19 to TRBJ2-3; maybe TRBD2 (5 bases). There are 13 residues in the CDR3. Germline CDR1 LNHDA, CDR2 SQIVND (reference sequence). Trimming stripped 8 bases from V and 2 bases from J, with 11 bases between.

V and J are TRBV9 and TRBJ2-5; TRBD1 matches 7 bases. The CDR3 is 15 residues long. The junction had 10 bases not matched to a gene; V was cut back by 3 bases and J by 5 bases. Per the germline V gene, CDR1 is SGDLS and CDR2 is YYNGEE. CDR3 nucleotide sequence: TGTGCCAGCAGCGCTCAACCGACAGGGACGGAGACCCAGTACTTC. This encodes CASSAQPTGTETQYF. Variable domain in full (rest from reference TRBV9 and TRBJ2-5): DSGVTQTPKHLITATGQRVTLRCSPRSGDLSVYWYQQSLDQGLQFLIQYYNGEERAKGNILERFSAQQFPDLHSELNLSSLELGDSALYFCASSAQPTGTETQYFGPGTRLLVL.